This T cell receptor (beta chain) derives from a study of human T cells and chemical hapten exposure. Study-wide background: Patch testing was performed with 0.01% DPC on the upper back, with reading at 6 days.

Study outcomes and limitations: Expanded TCRs created a significantly greater count of big CDR3 similarity clusters than controls did.

TCRdb re-called the RACE reads through MiXCR, storing one row per CDR3 protein. This table holds under 200,000 distinct CDR3 sequences, roughly 30% found once. In its sample, this clonotype was seen a few times. The antigen is not known. Noted time point: pre-sensitization, week 0. Regarding treatment: therapeutic diphenylcyclopropenone sensitization with weekly scalp DPC. Germline values: CDR1 DFQATT, CDR2 SNEGSKA (reference sequence). Trimming pared 8 bases from V and 1 base from J, leaving 8 bases between. The CDR3 runs to 11 residues. The sequence derives from a woman aged 25 to 39 with alopecia areata. Some clones in this sample may be carry-over from other donors' samples. The sequencing used whole blood, collected in connection with sensitization to the hapten diphenylcyclopropenone (DPC). This chain joins TRBV20-1 and TRBJ1-1, with D unclear. The CDR3 reads CSPRGNTEAFF. The CDR3 DNA follows: TGCAGTCCCCGCGGGAACACTGAAGCTTTCTTT.